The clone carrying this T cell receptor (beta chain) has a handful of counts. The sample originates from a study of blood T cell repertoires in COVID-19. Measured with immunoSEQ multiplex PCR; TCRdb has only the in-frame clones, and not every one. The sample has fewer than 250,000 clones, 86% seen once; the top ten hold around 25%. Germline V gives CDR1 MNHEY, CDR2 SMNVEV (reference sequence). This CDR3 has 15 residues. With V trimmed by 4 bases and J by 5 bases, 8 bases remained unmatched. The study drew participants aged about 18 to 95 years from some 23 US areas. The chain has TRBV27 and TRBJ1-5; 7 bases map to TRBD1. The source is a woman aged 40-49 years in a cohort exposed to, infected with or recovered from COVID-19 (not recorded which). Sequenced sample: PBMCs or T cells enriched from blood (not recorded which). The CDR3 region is CASSYTGVSDQPQHF. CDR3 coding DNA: TGTGCCAGCAGTTACACAGGGGTCTCGGATCAGCCCCAGCATTTT.